These 20 T cell receptor beta chains came from one sample sequenced in a study of T-cell memory formation after mild COVID-19. In TCRdb, the 5' RACE reads were re-called with MiXCR into one record per CDR3 protein. This sample has fewer than 200,000 distinct CDR3 sequences, with roughly 18% found just once. Source material: PBMCs or a T cell subset sorted from them (not recorded which). Receptors originate from a man younger than 35 who had mild COVID-19 (a few samples of this study predate the infection). Cell type and time point are not known.

The chain couples TRBV27 to TRBJ1-1; D possibly corresponds to TRBD1 (5 bases). Germline V gene sequence: CDR1 MNHEY, CDR2 SMNVEV (reference sequence). The CDR3 totals 14 residues. Deletions cut 3 bases from V and 1 base from J, with 9 bases between. CDR3 region: CASSLEGWNTEAFF. In DNA form, the CDR3 reads TGTGCCAGCAGTTTGGAGGGGTGGAACACTGAAGCTTTCTTT.

This clonotype was seen many times. The chain employs TRBV7-2 and TRBJ2-2, with unresolved D. Per germline, CDR1 SGHTA and CDR2 FQGNSA. This CDR3 is built from 14 residues. Trimming removed 7 bases from V and 6 bases from J, with 15 bases in between. The CDR3 nucleotides read TGTGCCAGCACCCCAAGCGCCAGGCCCGGGGAGCTGTTTTTT. Encoded protein: CASTPSARPGELFF.

Regarding this clonotype: Germline is not matched at one junction end, which may reflect a read error. V and J are TRBV4-1 and TRBJ1-2; a possible D gene is TRBD1 (6 bases). The CDR3 totals 14 residues. The germline CDR1 and CDR2 sequences are MGHRA and YSYEKL. CDR3 in DNA: TGCGCCAGCACCCAAACAGGGAACTTCTATGGCTACACCTTC. Its translation is CASTQTGNFYGYTF.

This clonotype has a handful of counts. V is TRBV20-1 and J is TRBJ2-3, with D tentatively TRBD1 (6 bases). Looked up from germline, CDR1 is DFQATT and CDR2 is SNEGSKA (reference sequence). The germline V and J ends were trimmed by 4 bases and 0 bases, with 11 bases remaining between them. The CDR3 length is 14 residues. The chain's CDR3 is CSAKQGRSTDTQYF. As DNA, the CDR3 is TGCAGTGCTAAACAGGGTCGGAGCACAGATACGCAGTATTTT.

The gene calls are TRBV24-1 and TRBJ2-3; TRBD2 agrees at 11 bases. From germline, CDR1 is KGHDR and CDR2 SFDVKD. The V and J ends lost 5 bases and 6 bases, in that order; junction bases with no gene match: 3. The CDR3 is 14 residues long. The CDR3 sequence: CATSAGTSGDTQYF. CDR3 in DNA: TGTGCCACCAGTGCCGGGACTAGCGGCGATACGCAGTATTTT.

This clonotype was seen ten or more times. The J gene is TRBJ1-1, the V gene TRBV5-6; no clear D gene. The V and J ends lost 2 bases and 2 bases respectively, with 4 bases between them. Germline loops: CDR1 SGHDT, CDR2 YYEEEE. The CDR3 is 12 residues long. CDR3 loop: CASSFSNTEAFF. Written as DNA, the CDR3 is TGTGCCAGCAGCTTCTCTAACACTGAAGCTTTCTTT. The full variable domain, with the rest looked up from reference TRBV5-6 and TRBJ1-1, is DAGVTQSPTHLIKTRGQQVTLRCSPKSGHDTVSWYQQALGQGPQFIFQYYEEEERQRGNFPDRFSGHQFPNYSSELNVNALLLGDSALYLCASSFSNTEAFFGQGTRLTVV.

In this sample, this clonotype turned up a few times. The rearrangement links TRBV5-1 to TRBJ2-1, with D perhaps being TRBD1 or TRBD2 (5 bases each). The CDR3 runs 16 residues. Germline V gene sequence: CDR1 SGHRS, CDR2 YFSETQ. V lost 6 bases and J lost 4, with 20 bases in between. CDR3 loop: CASTPRGDGHYNEQFF. CDR3 sequence (DNA): TGCGCCAGCACGCCTCGGGGAGACGGACATTACAATGAGCAGTTCTTC.

This clonotype was counted many times. The chain carries TRBV5-1 and TRBJ1-1; 7 bases map to TRBD1. The CDR3 covers 13 residues. Per germline, CDR1 SGHRS and CDR2 YFSETQ. The trim removed 2 bases at V and 5 bases at J, leaving 3 bases unmatched. CDR3 loop: CASSFSGGTEAFF. CDR3 coding DNA: TGCGCCAGCAGCTTTTCAGGGGGGACTGAAGCTTTCTTT.

The chain has TRBV30 and TRBJ1-2; weak D call: TRBD1 (6 bases). The V gene lost 4 bases and the J gene lost 4 bases, with 16 bases spanning the gap. Per the germline V gene, CDR1 is GTSNPN and CDR2 is SVGIG (reference sequence). The CDR3 extends over 14 amino acids. CDR3 amino acids: CAWTGFGGAYGYTF. The DNA for the CDR3 is TGTGCCTGGACGGGCTTCGGGGGCGCCTATGGCTACACCTTC.

V is TRBV24-1 and J is TRBJ1-6; tentatively, D is TRBD1 (5 bases). Trimming left V 6 bases short and J 11 bases short, with 10 bases between. CDR3 length: 12 residues. Germline assignment: CDR1 KGHDR and CDR2 SFDVKD. The CDR3 here is CATSPGLTPLHF. In nucleotides, the CDR3 is TGTGCCACCAGTCCAGGGTTGACACCCCTCCACTTT.

The chain recombines TRBV6-5 with TRBJ1-2; a possible D gene is TRBD1 (6 bases). Looked up from germline, CDR1 is MNHEY and CDR2 is SVGAGI. V lost 4 bases and J 4 bases, leaving 10 bases between the germline ends. This CDR3 has 13 residues. In nucleotides, the CDR3 is TGTGCCAGCAGTTTTGGGGGCCCCTATGGCTACACCTTC. The encoded protein is CASSFGGPYGYTF.

This clonotype was counted a few times. The genes are TRBV4-1 and TRBJ1-4, with D uncertain. This CDR3 has 15 residues. Deletions cut 1 base from V and 5 bases from J, with 11 bases between. Germline CDR1 and CDR2: MGHRA and YSYEKL. The CDR3 DNA reads TGCGCCAGCAGCCAAGTCGCGACACAGAATGAAAAACTGTTTTTT. Translating gives CASSQVATQNEKLFF.

On this clonotype itself: An end of the junction differs from the germline gene, which may be a read error. This chain connects TRBV7-9 to TRBJ1-2; D not resolved. Per germline, CDR1 SEHNR and CDR2 FQNEAQ (reference sequence). CDR3 length: 12 amino acids. The CDR3 DNA follows: TGTGCCAGCAGCTTAGGGGCGCGACCTGCGGCCTTC. It is translated as CASSLGARPAAF.

This clonotype showed up just a few times. The chain joins TRBV5-5 to TRBJ1-2; maybe TRBD1 (6 bases). Trimming removed 3 bases at V and 8 bases at J, with 17 bases between. The length of the CDR3 is 14 residues. Germline-derived CDR1 and CDR2 are SGHKS and YYEKEE (reference sequence). The CDR3 nucleotides read TGTGCCAGCAGCTCGGAACAGGGATGGCGGGGCTACACCTTC. This codes for CASSSEQGWRGYTF.

This clonotype was found a few times. The gene calls are TRBV25-1 and TRBJ2-7; D may be TRBD2 (5 bases). The CDR3 totals 11 residues. Deletions cut 10 bases from V and 2 bases from J, with 9 bases between. Germline CDR1 is MGHDK and CDR2 is SYGVNS. The CDR3 coding sequence is TGTGCCACCGGGGAAACCTACGAGCAGTACTTC. The encoded protein is CATGETYEQYF.

There are a few counts of this clonotype. The chain recombines TRBV20-1 with TRBJ2-3; 8 positions agree with TRBD1. Germline V gene lookup returns CDR1 DFQATT and CDR2 SNEGSKA (reference sequence). CDR3 length: 12 residues. V trimming: 6 bases; J trimming: 4 bases; junction bases outside the gene matches: 3. CDR3: CSARGQADTQYF. The CDR3 DNA follows: TGCAGTGCAAGGGGACAGGCAGATACGCAGTATTTT.

The chain links TRBV7-9 to TRBJ2-1, with TRBD1 as a possible D gene (6 bases). V lost 5 bases to trimming and J lost 7 bases, with 9 bases between them. The germline V gene has CDR1 SEHNR and CDR2 FQNEAQ (reference sequence). The CDR3 runs 12 residues. The CDR3 region has the DNA TGTGCCAGCAGCCCAGACAGGAATGAGCAGTTCTTC. Encoded protein: CASSPDRNEQFF.

This clonotype was observed at least ten times. The V call is TRBV5-1, the J call TRBJ2-7, with D uncertain. This CDR3 is built from 12 residues. Germline lookup yields CDR1 SGHRS and CDR2 YFSETQ. V was clipped by 0 bases and J by 3 bases, with 4 bases between them. The CDR3 spells CASSLDVYEQYF. CDR3 nucleotides: TGCGCCAGCAGCTTGGACGTCTACGAGCAGTACTTC.

In its sample, this clonotype was seen many times. The gene calls are TRBV6-6 and TRBJ2-3; D is ambiguous. Per the germline V gene, CDR1 is MNHNY and CDR2 is SVGAGI (reference sequence). V lost 6 bases and J 4 bases, leaving 17 bases between the germline ends. This CDR3 has 15 residues. Here the CDR3 DNA reads TGTGCCAGCAGCCAAGTCGGGCTGGGCTCAGATACGCAGTATTTT. The encoded protein is CASSQVGLGSDTQYF.

This clonotype appeared a few times. The J gene is TRBJ1-4, the V gene TRBV7-3; TRBD1 agrees at 7 bases. This CDR3 is built from 15 residues. Trimming removed 5 bases from V and 5 bases from J; junction bases left unmatched: 8. Per the germline V gene, CDR1 is SGHTA and CDR2 is FQGTGA. CDR3 protein: CASSPIGTVNEKLFF. DNA for the CDR3: TGTGCCAGCAGCCCCATAGGGACAGTGAATGAAAAACTGTTTTTT.